Listed here are 19 T cell receptor beta chains from one sample, sequenced in a study of control samples from healthy donors and cancer patients. Only in-frame clones appear in the TCRdb table, and some are missing; sequencing was by immunoSEQ multiplex PCR. The sample shows some 130,000 clones, 70% to 90% of them seen only once. The sample consisted of blood. The source is a woman in her twenties or thirties in good health.

The chain is built from TRBV19 and TRBJ2-7; 7 bases match TRBD1. The CDR3 loop spans 13 amino acids. CDR1 and CDR2 from the germline V gene are LNHDA and SQIVND (reference sequence). V lost 10 bases and J lost 4; bases outside the gene matches: 10. CDR3 loop: CATSRDRTYEQYF. CDR3 bases: TGTGCCACCAGTAGGGACAGAACTTACGAGCAGTACTTC.

The chain employs TRBV2 and TRBJ1-2; D remains ambiguous. Germline V lookup: CDR1 SNHLY, CDR2 FYNNEI. This CDR3 spans 13 amino acids. Trimming took off 8 bases at V and 7 bases at J, with 17 bases between the two ends. The CDR3 coding sequence is TGTGCCAGCCGGGAGCTCAAAGGCTCTGGCTACACCTTC. Translated, it gives CASRELKGSGYTF.

This clone was detected only once. Other DNA sequences in the sample encode the same CDR3. This sequence joins TRBV5-4 and TRBJ1-6; the D is unclear. From germline, CDR1 is SGHNT and CDR2 YYREEE (reference sequence). The V end lost 1 base, the J end lost 0 bases, and 8 bases lay between the germline ends. This CDR3 contains 16 residues. The CDR3 is CASSLSGSSYNSPLHF. CDR3 nucleotide sequence: TGTGCCAGCAGCTTGTCGGGAAGCTCCTATAATTCACCCCTCCACTTT.

This clone appeared a single time. The genes are TRBV5-6 and TRBJ1-5; 8 nucleotides match TRBD1. From germline, CDR1 is SGHDT and CDR2 YYEEEE. The V segment lost 4 bases and the J segment 3 bases; nucleotides outside the gene matches: 6. This CDR3 region has 15 residues. The CDR3 loop reads CASSTSGGVNQPQHF. The DNA for the CDR3 is TGTGCCAGCAGCACCTCAGGGGGCGTCAATCAGCCCCAGCATTTT.

The gene calls are TRBV28 and TRBJ1-1; D is undetermined. This CDR3 has 15 amino acids. V was clipped by 5 bases and J by 1 base, with 14 bases between them. CDR1 MDHEN and CDR2 SYDVKM come from the germline V gene. The CDR3 nucleotides read TGTGCCAGCAGTCCTCTTCCAGAGCCGAACACTGAAGCTTTCTTT. As protein: CASSPLPEPNTEAFF.

This chain links TRBV4-2 with TRBJ1-5, with a possible D match to TRBD1 (5 bases). Germline V gene lookup returns CDR1 LGHNA and CDR2 YNFKEQ. This CDR3 has 15 residues. Deletions cut 1 base from V and 2 bases from J, with 9 bases between. The CDR3 nucleotides are TGTGCCAGCAGCCAAGGGGAGGGGCGCAATCAGCCCCAGCATTTT. Translation gives CASSQGEGRNQPQHF.

The chain carries TRBV30 and TRBJ1-4; D not resolved. The V end lost 5 bases, the J end lost 6 bases, and 7 bases lay between the germline ends. The germline CDR1 and CDR2 sequences are GTSNPN and SVGIG (reference sequence). The CDR3 spans 11 residues. The CDR3 spells CAWGPDEKLFF. The CDR3 nucleotides are TGTGCCTGGGGCCCGGATGAAAAACTGTTTTTT.

Only one count was recorded for this clone. The J gene is TRBJ1-1, the V gene TRBV10-1; no clear D. The ends were cut back, 0 bases at V and 4 bases at J, with 12 bases in the middle. The CDR3 totals 15 residues. The V gene's germline CDR1 is WNHNN and CDR2 SYGVQD (reference sequence). The CDR3 sequence: CASSESWRDGTEAFF. In DNA form, the CDR3 reads TGCGCCAGCAGTGAGTCATGGAGGGATGGCACTGAAGCTTTCTTT.

In DNA, the CDR3 is TGTGCCAGCAGTGCTTTGGGACAGGCCTTCCAAGAGACCCAGTACTTC. This sequence encodes CASSALGQAFQETQYF. The chain combines TRBV6-6 with TRBJ2-5; 8 bases align to TRBD1. This CDR3 comprises 16 residues. The germline V gene has CDR1 MNHNY and CDR2 SVGAGI (reference sequence). J was trimmed by 1 base and V by 5 bases; bases with no gene match: 9.

This sequence joins TRBV5-4 and TRBJ1-1; 7 nucleotides match TRBD1. The CDR3 covers 16 residues. V shed 6 bases and J 2 bases; nucleotides not matched to a gene: 13. Germline CDR1 and CDR2: SGHNT and YYREEE (reference sequence). CDR3 loop: CASINLKGGVNTEAFF. In DNA form, the CDR3 reads TGTGCCAGCATTAACCTAAAAGGGGGCGTAAACACTGAAGCTTTCTTT.

The gene calls are TRBV5-1 and TRBJ1-4; D is ambiguous. The ends were cut back, 2 bases at V and 3 bases at J, with 8 bases in the middle. CDR1 is SGHRS and CDR2 is YFSETQ in the germline V gene. The CDR3 covers 14 residues. In nucleotides, the CDR3 is TGCGCCAGCAGCTTCAGCGCGTCTAATGAAAAACTGTTTTTT. Translating gives CASSFSASNEKLFF.

The CDR3 spells CASSLVGRGAGNTIYF. The CDR3 coding sequence is TGTGCCAGCAGCTTAGTTGGGCGAGGGGCTGGAAACACCATATATTTT. The rearrangement links TRBV7-2 to TRBJ1-3, with TRBD1 as a possible D gene (5 bases). V shed 1 base and J shed 2 bases, with 12 bases lying between them. This CDR3 is built from 16 residues. Germline CDR1 reads SGHTA; CDR2 reads FQGNSA.

The rearrangement links TRBV6-5 to TRBJ2-5, with unresolved D. The CDR3 runs 13 residues. CDR1 is MNHEY, CDR2 SVGAGI, per germline. Trimming took 2 bases from V and 4 from J, leaving 8 bases between them. CDR3 bases: TGTGCCAGCAGTTACGGTCCCCCAGAGACCCAGTACTTC. This gives the protein CASSYGPPETQYF.

The chain has TRBV5-1 and TRBJ2-2; a possible D gene is TRBD2 (5 bases). The CDR3 covers 13 residues. Trimming took off 4 bases at V and 7 bases at J, with 11 bases between the two ends. Looked up from germline, CDR1 is SGHRS and CDR2 is YFSETQ. CDR3: CASSATRVGELFF. In nucleotides, the CDR3 is TGCGCCAGCAGCGCAACTAGGGTCGGGGAGCTGTTTTTT.

The rearrangement links TRBV2 to TRBJ2-1; D gene uncertain. V lost 4 bases to trimming and J lost 6 bases, with 10 bases between them. The CDR3 has 13 residues. CDR1 and CDR2 (germline): SNHLY, FYNNEI. DNA for the CDR3: TGTGCCAGCAGTGCGGGTTTAGGCAATGAGCAGTTCTTC. This encodes CASSAGLGNEQFF.

The chain couples TRBV2 to TRBJ1-1, with D perhaps TRBD1 (5 bases). Looked up from germline, CDR1 is SNHLY and CDR2 is FYNNEI. This CDR3 has 15 amino acids. V was trimmed by 0 bases and J by 3 bases, leaving 11 bases between them. The CDR3 DNA follows: TGTGCCAGCAGTGAAGCGCCGGCAGGGTACACTGAAGCTTTCTTT. Translated: CASSEAPAGYTEAFF. The entire variable domain, with the rest obtained from reference TRBV2 and TRBJ1-1, is as follows: EPEVTQTPSHQVTQMGQEVILRCVPISNHLYFYWYRQILGQKVEFLVSFYNNEISEKSEIFDDQFSVERPDGSNFTLKIRSTKLEDSAMYFCASSEAPAGYTEAFFGQGTRLTVV.

This rearrangement joins TRBV5-6 to TRBJ1-1, with 9 nucleotides matching TRBD1. Germline CDR1 SGHDT, CDR2 YYEEEE. V was clipped by 5 bases and J by 0 bases; unmatched bases: 2. This CDR3 has 14 residues. The CDR3 DNA reads TGTGCCAGCAGGGGACAGGGCATGAACACTGAAGCTTTCTTT. Translating gives CASRGQGMNTEAFF.

J is TRBJ2-2 and V is TRBV19; 7 nucleotides line up with TRBD1. The CDR3 length is 17 residues. V lost 2 bases, J lost 1 base, and 7 bases stayed unmatched. The germline CDR1 and CDR2 sequences are LNHDA and SQIVND (reference sequence). As DNA, the CDR3 is TGTGCCAGTAGTATACAGGGACAGACGGTGAACACCGGGGAGCTGTTTTTT. Its protein is CASSIQGQTVNTGELFF.

The rearrangement joins TRBV9 to TRBJ1-1, with no clear D. V was cut by 6 bases and J by 4 bases, with 16 bases left in between. There are 14 residues in the CDR3. Per germline, CDR1 SGDLS and CDR2 YYNGEE. DNA of the CDR3: TGTGCCAGCAACCCCATGGGTGCCCGCACTGAAGCTTTCTTT. It translates to CASNPMGARTEAFF.